This is a list of T cell receptor beta chains from one sample in a study of blood T cell repertoires in COVID-19. Data came from immunoSEQ multiplex PCR; TCRdb stores just in-frame clones and leaves some out. The sample yields 250,000 to 350,000 clones, 75% to 90% seen once. The sequencing sample was made of peripheral blood. Receptors were obtained from a woman aged 70-85 years with COVID-19, enrolled during active disease. The CDR3 runs from the conserved cysteine through the conserved F or W. A D gene is named only where the DNA matches it firmly. Clone size is given for some rows only: seen once, a few or many times, or a class if the clone is expanded.

j_call clone_size d_call v_call cdr3_aa cdr3_nt
TRBJ1-4 NA TRBD1 TRBV5-1 CASSLGQGGEKLFF TGCGCCAGCAGCTTGGGGCAGGGGGGTGAAAAACTGTTTTTT
TRBJ2-3 NA TRBD2 TRBV7-2 CASSLMASGGPRDTQYF TGTGCCAGCAGCTTAATGGCTAGCGGGGGGCCGAGAGATACGCAGTATTTT
TRBJ1-1 NA TRBD1 TRBV27 CASAKQGAQAFF TGTGCCAGCGCAAAACAGGGGGCTCAAGCTTTCTTT
TRBJ1-1 NA NA TRBV6-1 CASSVQGERTEAFF TGTGCCAGCAGTGTACAGGGTGAGAGGACTGAAGCTTTCTTT
TRBJ2-5 few TRBD2 TRBV5-6 CASSLPGGGGAVRTQYF TGTGCCAGCAGCTTGCCAGGTGGCGGGGGGGCCGTCCGGACCCAGTACTTC
TRBJ1-2 once NA TRBV2 CASSEAVYGYTF TGTGCCAGCAGTGAGGCAGTTTATGGCTACACCTTC
TRBJ1-2 NA TRBD1 TRBV5-1 CASTGGTGYTF TGCGCCAGCACAGGGGGTACTGGCTACACCTTC
TRBJ2-7 NA NA TRBV21-1 CASSRPTGTAKEYEQYF TGTGCCAGCAGCAGACCCACTGGGACAGCAAAAGAGTACGAGCAGTACTTC
TRBJ1-1 NA NA TRBV7-2 CASSLVAHMNTEAFF TGTGCCAGCAGCTTAGTAGCCCACATGAACACTGAAGCTTTCTTT
TRBJ2-6 once NA TRBV30 CALDRGSGANVLTF TGTGCCTTAGACCGGGGTTCTGGGGCCAACGTCCTGACTTTC
TRBJ2-2 NA NA TRBV19 CASSPTLGTGELFF TGTGCCAGTAGTCCCACCCTAGGCACCGGGGAGCTGTTTTTT
TRBJ2-3 few NA TRBV6-1 CASSERTGKDTQYF TGTGCCAGCAGTGAAAGAACAGGAAAAGATACGCAGTATTTT
TRBJ2-7 NA TRBD1 TRBV7-2 CASSWDREREQYF TGTGCCAGCAGCTGGGACAGGGAACGCGAGCAGTACTTC
TRBJ1-1 NA NA TRBV5-1 CASSLATGNEAFF TGCGCCAGCAGCTTGGCCACAGGGAATGAAGCTTTCTTT
TRBJ2-7 NA NA TRBV28 CASSLAAYEQYF TGTGCCAGCAGTTTAGCAGCCTACGAGCAGTACTTC
TRBJ1-4 NA NA TRBV5-1 CASSFGGANEKLFF TGCGCCAGCAGCTTCGGGGGGGCTAATGAAAAACTGTTTTTT
TRBJ2-7 NA TRBD2 TRBV30 CAWSWGTSGGYYEQYF TGTGCCTGGAGTTGGGGGACTAGCGGGGGATACTACGAGCAGTACTTC
TRBJ2-7 few TRBD1 TRBV30 CAWSVGTGAYEQYF TGTGCCTGGAGTGTAGGGACAGGGGCCTACGAGCAGTACTTC
TRBJ2-1 NA TRBD2 TRBV6-5 CASSRGTSGVLFF TGTGCCAGCAGCCGGGGGACTAGCGGGGTTCTGTTCTTC
TRBJ2-7 NA TRBD2 TRBV6-6 CASSYSPSGAYEQYF TGTGCCAGCAGTTACTCTCCTAGCGGGGCCTACGAGCAGTACTTC
TRBJ2-7 NA TRBD1 TRBV6-1 CASSEGTGGYYEQYF TGTGCCAGCAGTGAAGGGACAGGGGGCTACTACGAGCAGTACTTC
TRBJ2-3 NA TRBD2 TRBV19 CASRGGGAIDTQYF TGTGCCAGTAGGGGCGGGGGGGCTATAGATACGCAGTATTTT
TRBJ2-1 NA NA TRBV6-5 CASSSPRDSIYNEQFF TGTGCCAGCAGTTCCCCCCGGGACTCGATTTACAATGAGCAGTTCTTC
TRBJ1-1 NA TRBD1 TRBV29-1 CSGHRGDTEAFF TGCAGCGGACACAGGGGTGACACTGAAGCTTTCTTT
TRBJ2-7 NA TRBD1 TRBV27 CASSSPSTGVGEQYF TGTGCCAGCAGTTCCCCTTCGACAGGGGTGGGTGAGCAGTACTTC
TRBJ2-5 NA NA TRBV12-5 CASCLEGETQYF TGTGCTAGTTGCCTGGAGGGAGAGACCCAGTACTTC
TRBJ1-1 NA TRBD1 TRBV13 CASSPGGYSNRGGNTEAFF TGTGCCAGCAGCCCCGGTGGCTACTCCAACAGGGGCGGGAACACTGAAGCTTTCTTT
TRBJ1-5 NA TRBD1 TRBV5-8 CASSLVTGGNQPQHF TGTGCCAGCAGCTTGGTTACAGGGGGCAATCAGCCCCAGCATTTT
TRBJ1-2 once TRBD1 TRBV18 CASSPSSGQRTTNYGYTF TGTGCCAGCTCACCAAGCTCGGGACAGAGGACAACTAACTATGGCTACACCTTC
TRBJ2-3 NA TRBD1 TRBV11-2 CASSFVSGTGSDTQYF TGTGCCAGCAGCTTCGTTTCCGGGACAGGGTCTGATACGCAGTATTTT
TRBJ1-5 NA TRBD1 TRBV7-2 CASSGRDRTAQPQHF TGTGCCAGCAGCGGCCGGGACAGAACGGCTCAGCCCCAGCATTTT
TRBJ1-2 NA NA TRBV7-2 CASSLEGNGYTF TGTGCCAGCAGCTTAGAGGGGAATGGCTACACCTTC
TRBJ1-6 NA NA TRBV28 CATGAGNSPLHF TGTGCCACCGGCGCAGGGAATTCACCCCTCCACTTT
TRBJ1-2 NA TRBD1 TRBV4-2 CASSQAPGGGYTF TGTGCCAGCAGCCAAGCGCCAGGGGGCGGCTACACCTTC
TRBJ1-6 once NA TRBV7-9 CASSIQSYSPLHF TGTGCCAGCAGTATACAGAGCTATTCACCCCTCCACTTT
TRBJ1-2 NA NA TRBV9 CASSVEGQRTNYGYTF TGTGCCAGCAGCGTTGAAGGACAGCGAACTAACTATGGCTACACCTTC
TRBJ2-1 NA TRBD1 TRBV11-2 CASSLRTGAEQFF TGTGCCAGCAGCTTACGGACAGGGGCAGAGCAGTTCTTC
TRBJ2-5 NA NA TRBV2 CASSGSSFSARRETQYF TGTGCCAGCAGTGGTAGTTCTTTTTCGGCTAGGAGGGAGACCCAGTACTTC
TRBJ2-7 NA TRBD1 TRBV5-1 CASSFNPGQGAYEQYF TGCGCCAGCAGCTTCAATCCGGGACAGGGGGCTTACGAGCAGTACTTC
TRBJ1-4 NA NA TRBV4-3 CASSEGSLNEKLFF TGCGCCAGCAGCGAGGGCAGTCTTAATGAAAAACTGTTTTTT
TRBJ1-2 NA NA TRBV5-6 CASSLWEGYGYTF TGTGCCAGCAGCTTGTGGGAGGGCTATGGCTACACCTTC
TRBJ2-1 NA TRBD2 TRBV7-3 CASSPGTSGSYNEQFF TGTGCCAGCAGCCCAGGGACTAGCGGGAGCTACAATGAGCAGTTCTTC
TRBJ2-7 NA TRBD2 TRBV5-1 CASRPLAGPTYEQYF TGCGCCAGCAGGCCATTAGCGGGGCCTACCTACGAGCAGTACTTC
TRBJ1-5 NA NA TRBV27 CASYPGSQPQHF TGTGCCAGCTACCCGGGGTCTCAGCCCCAGCATTTT
TRBJ1-4 once NA TRBV28 CASSLAATNEKLFF TGTGCCAGCAGTTTGGCAGCAACTAATGAAAAACTGTTTTTT